The 10 T cell receptor beta chains below all came from one sample that was sequenced in a study of T-cell reconstitution after alpha-beta-depleted transplantation in children. Preparing the TCRbeta library involved the use of unique molecular identifiers. TCRdb reprocessed the PCR reads via MiXCR and lists one record per CDR3 protein. The profile shows about 460,000 distinct CDR3 sequences, 9.5% to 15% of them singletons. Sequencing used PBMCs from the stem cell graft donor, obtained from the stem cell graft. The receptor set was obtained from a human donor who donated a stem cell graft to a child with combined immunodeficiency.

V usage is TRBV12-3 or TRBV12-4 and J usage is TRBJ1-1; D unclear. V dropped 2 bases and J dropped 0 bases, with 16 bases sitting between them. The CDR3 runs to 17 residues. In DNA form, the CDR3 reads TGTGCCAGCAGTTTAAGTGTTGGCCTGCGGGTGAACACTGAAGCTTTCTTT. It translates to CASSLSVGLRVNTEAFF.

A few counts support this clonotype. This sequence joins TRBV18 and TRBJ2-3, with D possibly being TRBD2 (6 bases). CDR3 length equals 15 residues. Deletions cut 5 bases from V and 0 bases from J, with 12 bases between. Germline V gene lookup returns CDR1 KGHSH and CDR2 LQKENI. CDR3 bases: TGTGCCAGCTCATCCTCCGGGAGCAGCACAGATACGCAGTATTTT. Its protein is CASSSSGSSTDTQYF.

As DNA, the CDR3 is TGTGCCAGCAGCTCAAGGACTAGCGGGGAAGAGACCCAGTACTTC. Translation: CASSSRTSGEETQYF. The rearrangement joins TRBV11-3 to TRBJ2-5, with TRBD2 matching 12 bases. The CDR3 contains 15 residues. CDR1 and CDR2 from the germline V gene are SGHNT and YENEEA. V shed 4 bases and J 3 bases; nucleotides not matched to a gene: 3.

The genes are TRBV4-2 and TRBJ2-2; the D gene is possibly TRBD1 (6 bases). The CDR3 extends over 14 amino acids. The germline CDR1 and CDR2 sequences are LGHNA and YNFKEQ. V dropped 4 bases and J dropped 4 bases, with 10 bases sitting between them. The CDR3 bases are TGTGCCAGCAGCCGGGGGCCGGGCACCGGGGAGCTGTTTTTT. It translates to CASSRGPGTGELFF.

The sample holds a few counts of this clonotype. The rearrangement uses TRBV15 and TRBJ2-7, with 9 bases lining up with TRBD1. This CDR3 region has 15 residues. The ends lost 3 bases at V and 5 bases at J; junction bases unmatched: 8. Germline CDR1 is LNHNV and CDR2 is YYDKDF (reference sequence). This CDR3 is CATSRFRDRDNEQYF. In DNA form, the CDR3 reads TGTGCCACCAGCAGGTTCCGGGACAGGGACAACGAGCAGTACTTC.

The V gene is TRBV15, the J gene TRBJ2-5, with 12 bases identical to TRBD2. Germline lookup yields CDR1 LNHNV and CDR2 YYDKDF (reference sequence). The CDR3 runs 17 residues. Trimming removed 1 base from V and 1 base from J; junction bases left unmatched: 4. The CDR3 DNA reads TGTGCCACCAGCAGAGGACTAGCGGGGGCCATCCAAGAGACCCAGTACTTC. This codes for CATSRGLAGAIQETQYF.

To note about this clonotype: This may come from a read error, since a much larger clone is one base off. This chain connects TRBV12-3 or TRBV12-4 to TRBJ2-7; D gene ambiguous. This CDR3 is 15 amino acids long. With 7 bases removed from V and 3 bases from J, the gap between germline ends came to 19 bases. CDR3 in amino acids: CASILGGWNDYEQYF. The DNA for the CDR3 is TGTGCCAGCATCCTCGGCGGATGGAATGACTACGAGCAGTACTTC.

Only a few counts were recorded for this clonotype. V and J are TRBV9 and TRBJ1-5; no clear D. Per the germline V gene, CDR1 is SGDLS and CDR2 is YYNGEE. This CDR3 is built from 14 residues. V was trimmed by 4 bases and J by 4 bases, leaving 12 bases between them. In DNA, the CDR3 is TGTGCCAGCAGCCCCGGGCAGGCAAATCAGCCCCAGCATTTT. This gives the protein CASSPGQANQPQHF.

This clonotype turned up a few times. The chain uses TRBV7-2 and TRBJ1-4, with D possibly TRBD1 on 5 matching bases. The CDR3 is 15 residues long. The germline gives CDR1 SGHTA, CDR2 FQGNSA. Trimming shortened V by 4 bases and J by 6 bases, and 15 bases separated the two germline ends. The CDR3 DNA follows: TGTGCCAGCAGCTCCTCTCGGGGCCTCCATGAAAAACTGTTTTTT. Protein: CASSSSRGLHEKLFF.

In its sample, this clonotype was seen many times. This chain links TRBV6-2 or TRBV6-3 with TRBJ1-5; 9 bases align to TRBD1. The CDR3 extends over 14 amino acids. Trimming removed 6 bases from V and 4 bases from J; junction bases left unmatched: 4. Germline V gene data show CDR1 as MNHEY and CDR2 as SVGEGT. CDR3 nucleotide sequence: TGTGCCAGCAGCTGGACAGGGGAAAATCAGCCCCAGCATTTT. Protein product: CASSWTGENQPQHF.